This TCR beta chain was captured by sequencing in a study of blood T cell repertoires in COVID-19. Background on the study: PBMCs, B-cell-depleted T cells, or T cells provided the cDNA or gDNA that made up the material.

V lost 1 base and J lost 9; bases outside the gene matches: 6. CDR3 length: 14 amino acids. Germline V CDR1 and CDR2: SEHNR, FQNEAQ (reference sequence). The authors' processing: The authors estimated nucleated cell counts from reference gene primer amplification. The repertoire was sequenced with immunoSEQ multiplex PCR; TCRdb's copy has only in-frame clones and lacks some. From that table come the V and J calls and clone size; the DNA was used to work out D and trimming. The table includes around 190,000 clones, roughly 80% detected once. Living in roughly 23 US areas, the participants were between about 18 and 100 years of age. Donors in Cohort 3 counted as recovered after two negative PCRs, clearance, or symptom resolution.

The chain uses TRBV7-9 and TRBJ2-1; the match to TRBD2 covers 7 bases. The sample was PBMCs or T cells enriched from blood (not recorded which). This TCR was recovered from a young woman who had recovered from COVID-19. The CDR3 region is CASSLGGGSGEQFF. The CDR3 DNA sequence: TGTGCCAGCAGCTTAGGCGGCGGGAGTGGTGAGCAGTTCTTC.